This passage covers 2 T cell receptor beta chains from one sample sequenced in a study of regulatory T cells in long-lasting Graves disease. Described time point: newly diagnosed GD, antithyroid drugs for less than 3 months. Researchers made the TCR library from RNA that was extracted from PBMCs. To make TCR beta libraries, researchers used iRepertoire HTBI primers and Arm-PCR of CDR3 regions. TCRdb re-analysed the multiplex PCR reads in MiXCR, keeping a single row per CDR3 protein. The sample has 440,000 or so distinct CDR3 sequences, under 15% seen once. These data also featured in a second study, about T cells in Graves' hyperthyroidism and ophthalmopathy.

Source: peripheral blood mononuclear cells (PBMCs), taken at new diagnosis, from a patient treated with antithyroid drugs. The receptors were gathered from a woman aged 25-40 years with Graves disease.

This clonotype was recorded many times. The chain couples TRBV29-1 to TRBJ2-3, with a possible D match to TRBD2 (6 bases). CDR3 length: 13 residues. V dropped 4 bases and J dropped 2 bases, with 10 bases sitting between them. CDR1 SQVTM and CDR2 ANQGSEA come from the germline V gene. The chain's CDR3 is CSVAAGYTDTQYF. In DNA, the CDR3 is TGCAGCGTTGCGGCGGGATACACAGATACGCAGTATTTT.

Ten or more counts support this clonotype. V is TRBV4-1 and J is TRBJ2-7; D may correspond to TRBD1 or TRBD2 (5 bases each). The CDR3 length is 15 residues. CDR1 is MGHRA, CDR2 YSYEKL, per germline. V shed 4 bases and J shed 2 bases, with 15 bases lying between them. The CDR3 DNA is TGCGCCAGCAGCCTCATAGGGGACGGGACCTACGAGCAGTACTTC. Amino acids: CASSLIGDGTYEQYF.